Below are 24 T cell receptor beta chains sequenced from a single sample in a study of OX40 agonist ivuxolimab in advanced cancers. The library was prepared using the immunoSEQ multiplex PCR assay. The immuneACCESS repertoire file appears here via TCRdb, limited to in-frame rearrangements. These files lack a portion of the clones; in checked studies, under half of the deficit traces to unresolved V genes, and the cause of the others is not known. Present in this sample are some 19,000 clones, about 83% of which were seen just once. The ten largest account for roughly 49% of the sample. The sequencing used CD4+ or CD8+ T cells sorted from blood, collected in a trial of the OX40 agonist ivuxolimab. The source is an adult with an advanced solid tumor such as melanoma, head and neck, liver or kidney cancer.

V and J are TRBV5-1 and TRBJ2-7, with 8 nucleotides matching TRBD1. Trimming cost V 0 bases and J 6 bases; bases outside gene matches: 5. Germline-derived CDR1 and CDR2 are SGHRS and YFSETQ. The CDR3 is 14 amino acids. As DNA, the CDR3 is TGCGCCAGCAGCTTGGCAGGGGGCCTCAGCGAGCAGTACTTC. It codes for CASSLAGGLSEQYF.

The chain links TRBV19 to TRBJ2-7; TRBD1 matches at 9 bases. The V and J ends lost 5 bases and 6 bases, in that order; junction bases with no gene match: 11. The CDR3 has 15 amino acids. In germline, CDR1 is LNHDA, CDR2 SQIVND (reference sequence). This CDR3 reads CASSPTGGAKGEQYF. CDR3 nucleotide sequence: TGTGCCAGTAGTCCTACAGGGGGCGCGAAGGGCGAGCAGTACTTC.

The rearrangement joins TRBV4-1 to TRBJ2-7; D is perhaps TRBD2 (5 bases). The CDR3 consists of 13 residues. V was pared by 1 base and J by 5 bases, with 9 bases between. Germline CDR1 MGHRA, CDR2 YSYEKL. The CDR3 spells CASSQGTPNEQYF. The DNA of the CDR3 is TGCGCCAGCAGCCAAGGGACTCCCAACGAGCAGTACTTC.

This chain uses TRBV5-1 with TRBJ2-7; no firm D call. CDR1 SGHRS and CDR2 YFSETQ come from the germline V gene. The CDR3 totals 13 residues. Trimming removed 1 base at V and 3 bases at J, with 8 bases between. CDR3 amino acids: CASSLTADYEQYF. DNA for the CDR3: TGCGCCAGCAGCTTGACAGCTGACTACGAGCAGTACTTC.

This rearrangement joins TRBV28 to TRBJ2-1; perhaps TRBD1 as D (5 bases). This CDR3 contains 16 residues. The V gene lost 6 bases and the J gene lost 0 bases, with 15 bases spanning the gap. Germline V gene lookup returns CDR1 MDHEN and CDR2 SYDVKM. The DNA for the CDR3 is TGTGCCAGCAGCAAACCCAGGGATAGCTCCTACAATGAGCAGTTCTTC. Residues: CASSKPRDSSYNEQFF.

The chain combines TRBV5-1 with TRBJ2-1; no firm D call. The germline gives CDR1 SGHRS, CDR2 YFSETQ. V lost 0 bases, J lost 5 bases, and 6 bases lay in between. The CDR3 extends over 13 amino acids. The CDR3 nucleotides read TGCGCCAGCAGCTTGGTGTCAGACAATGAGCAGTTCTTC. The encoded protein is CASSLVSDNEQFF.

This clone was seen a few times. The CDR3 DNA reads TGTGCCAGCAGTTTGGCGGGGACGGGACTAGCGGGGGGGAACGAGCAGTACTTC. It specifies CASSLAGTGLAGGNEQYF. The V call is TRBV27, the J call TRBJ2-7; TRBD2 aligns across 16 bases. This CDR3 has 18 residues. The germline V gene encodes CDR1 MNHEY and CDR2 SMNVEV (reference sequence). Trimming at V came to 3 bases and at J to 5 bases, leaving 10 bases not matched to a gene.

This rearrangement joins TRBV27 to TRBJ2-2; the match to TRBD2 covers 11 bases. The CDR3 is made up of 16 amino acids. CDR1 MNHEY and CDR2 SMNVEV come from the germline V gene (reference sequence). The ends lost 4 bases at V and 4 bases at J; junction bases unmatched: 5. The CDR3 sequence: CASSWGSGGGTGELFF. The CDR3 DNA sequence: TGTGCCAGCAGTTGGGGTAGCGGGGGGGGCACCGGGGAGCTGTTTTTT.

The rearrangement uses TRBV28 and TRBJ2-2; 8 nucleotides match TRBD1. The CDR3 extends over 16 amino acids. V gave up 3 bases and J gave up 3 bases; unmatched junction bases: 6. CDR1 and CDR2 (germline): MDHEN, SYDVKM. The CDR3: CASSLGWTGYTGELFF. The CDR3 DNA reads TGTGCCAGCAGTTTGGGCTGGACAGGGTACACCGGGGAGCTGTTTTTT.

The chain recombines TRBV7-9 with TRBJ2-7, with 10 bases lining up with TRBD1. This CDR3 spans 14 amino acids. Germline V gene sequence: CDR1 SEHNR, CDR2 FQNEAQ (reference sequence). V gave up 2 bases and J gave up 3 bases; unmatched junction bases: 1. The CDR3 region is CASSLRDRGYEQYF. CDR3 sequence (DNA): TGTGCCAGCAGCTTACGGGACAGGGGCTACGAGCAGTACTTC.

J is TRBJ2-1 and V is TRBV6-6, with 10 positions matching TRBD1. Germline values: CDR1 MNHNY, CDR2 SVGAGI (reference sequence). This CDR3 has 16 amino acids. The V gene end was trimmed by 5 bases and the J gene end by 8 bases; junction bases not matched to a gene: 12. Here the CDR3 reads CASSPLPGQGTDEQFF. The CDR3 nucleotides read TGTGCCAGCAGTCCACTACCGGGACAGGGGACGGATGAGCAGTTCTTC.

The rearrangement links TRBV18 to TRBJ2-1; a weak D match, TRBD1 (5 bases). The CDR3 has 15 amino acids. CDR1 is KGHSH and CDR2 is LQKENI in the germline V gene. The V end lost 5 bases, the J end lost 0 bases, and 11 bases lay between the germline ends. The CDR3 DNA sequence: TGTGCCAGCTCAGCAGGGTTTTCCTCCTACAATGAGCAGTTCTTC. Its protein is CASSAGFSSYNEQFF.

This chain uses TRBV27 with TRBJ2-7, with D unclear. Between the trimmed V and J ends, which lost 2 bases and 2 bases, there was a span of 7 bases. From germline, CDR1 is MNHEY and CDR2 SMNVEV (reference sequence). The CDR3 runs 13 residues. CDR3 nucleotides: TGTGCCAGCAGTTTAACCGGAACCTACGAGCAGTACTTC. Protein: CASSLTGTYEQYF.

The rearrangement joins TRBV27 to TRBJ2-5; D is unclear. Between the trimmed V and J ends, which lost 3 bases and 0 bases, there was a span of 5 bases. CDR1 is MNHEY and CDR2 is SMNVEV in the germline V gene (reference sequence). This CDR3 has 13 amino acids. The chain's CDR3 is CASSFQYQETQYF. The CDR3 DNA is TGTGCCAGCAGTTTCCAGTACCAAGAGACCCAGTACTTC.

This chain links TRBV28 with TRBJ2-7; D is unresolved. Germline values: CDR1 MDHEN, CDR2 SYDVKM. V was shortened by 3 bases and J by 6 bases, with 18 bases between the two germline ends. The CDR3 is 15 amino acids. The CDR3 reads CASSLMERTASEQYF. In DNA form, the CDR3 reads TGTGCCAGCAGTTTGATGGAAAGGACCGCTAGCGAGCAGTACTTC.

J is TRBJ1-5 and V is TRBV4-1, with TRBD1 identical over 7 bases. Unmatched junction bases numbered 6, after V lost 0 bases and J lost 1 base. The CDR3 loop spans 17 amino acids. Germline CDR1 reads MGHRA; CDR2 reads YSYEKL. The CDR3 is CASSQDRTGLSNQPQHF. CDR3 bases: TGCGCCAGCAGCCAAGACCGGACAGGTTTAAGCAATCAGCCCCAGCATTTT.

This chain links TRBV27 with TRBJ2-7; no firm D call. The CDR3 sequence is 15 residues long. Germline CDR1 reads MNHEY; CDR2 reads SMNVEV (reference sequence). Trimming pared 2 bases from V and 3 bases from J, leaving 14 bases between. The CDR3 DNA sequence: TGTGCCAGCAGTTTAAGGATGGGATCCTTCTACGAGCAGTACTTC. The encoded protein is CASSLRMGSFYEQYF.

The chain uses TRBV9 and TRBJ2-2; 8 bases map to TRBD1. The CDR3 runs to 18 residues. Germline CDR1 reads SGDLS; CDR2 reads YYNGEE. Germline trimming cut 2 bases from V and 8 bases from J; bases unmatched to any gene: 17. The CDR3 reads CASSVSGGAAGLTGELFF. The CDR3 bases are TGTGCCAGCAGCGTTTCAGGGGGCGCAGCTGGTTTAACGGGGGAGCTGTTTTTT. Supplemented by reference TRBV9 and TRBJ2-2, the full variable domain reads DSGVTQTPKHLITATGQRVTLRCSPRSGDLSVYWYQQSLDQGLQFLIQYYNGEERAKGNILERFSAQQFPDLHSELNLSSLELGDSALYFCASSVSGGAAGLTGELFFGEGSRLTVL.

This clone is large (0.1 to 1%) by share. CDR3 sequence reads: CASSSSGGAAGLTGELFF. The CDR3 nucleotides read TGTGCCAGCAGCTCTTCAGGGGGCGCAGCTGGTTTAACGGGGGAGCTGTTTTTT. V and J are TRBV7-9 and TRBJ2-2; 8 positions match TRBD1. This CDR3 region has 18 residues. The germline CDR1 and CDR2 sequences are SEHNR and FQNEAQ (reference sequence). Trimming cost V 4 bases and J 8 bases; bases outside gene matches: 18.

The rearrangement links TRBV7-9 to TRBJ1-5; D is unclear. Per the germline V gene, CDR1 is SEHNR and CDR2 is FQNEAQ (reference sequence). Trimming took 5 bases from V and 0 from J, leaving 8 bases between them. CDR3 size: 14 residues. CDR3: CASSGSSSNQPQHF. The CDR3 bases are TGTGCCAGCAGCGGCTCAAGTAGCAATCAGCCCCAGCATTTT.

The chain recombines TRBV6-1 with TRBJ1-2; the match to TRBD1 covers 7 bases. Trimming at V came to 8 bases and at J to 4 bases, leaving 4 bases not matched to a gene. Germline loops: CDR1 MNHNS, CDR2 SASEGT. The length of the CDR3 is 12 residues. Written as DNA, the CDR3 is TGTGCCAGCCGGGACAGCTTCTATGGCTACACCTTC. Translation: CASRDSFYGYTF.

The rearrangement joins TRBV4-1 to TRBJ1-5; D perhaps matches TRBD1 (5 bases). V lost 1 base and J 3 bases, leaving 10 bases between the germline ends. From germline, CDR1 is MGHRA and CDR2 YSYEKL. The CDR3 extends over 15 amino acids. CDR3 in DNA: TGCGCCAGCAGCCAAGTGTTCAGGGACAATCAGCCCCAGCATTTT. Its protein product is CASSQVFRDNQPQHF.

The chain joins TRBV6-6 to TRBJ1-5; 8 nucleotides agree with TRBD1. Germline trimming cut 6 bases from V and 6 bases from J; bases unmatched to any gene: 7. CDR3 length: 14 residues. The germline CDR1 and CDR2 sequences are MNHNY and SVGAGI (reference sequence). In DNA, the CDR3 is TGTGCCAGCAGACAGGGGGGGTCGGGTCAGCCCCAGCATTTT. Encoded protein: CASRQGGSGQPQHF.

The J gene is TRBJ2-3, the V gene TRBV9, with a possible D match to TRBD2 (5 bases). CDR1 and CDR2 (germline): SGDLS, YYNGEE. The CDR3 spans 15 residues. V lost 0 bases and J lost 2, with 10 bases in between. The CDR3 DNA reads TGTGCCAGCAGCGTAGGCGGGCTTAACACAGATACGCAGTATTTT. This encodes CASSVGGLNTDTQYF.